What follows is one TCR beta chain and its context. Recruits, aged roughly 18 to 95 years, lived in 20 to 30 US areas. Participants reported their clinical history, and cohort assignment relied on those reports. The recovered donors of Cohort 3 showed two negative PCRs, clearance, or symptom resolution. These data are taken from a study of blood T cell repertoires in COVID-19. The method was immunoSEQ multiplex PCR; TCRdb's version includes in-frame clones alone and lacks a portion of them. The table includes just under 250,000 clones, 75% to 90% detected once. Germline values: CDR1 SGHVS, CDR2 FQNEAQ. The V and J ends lost 5 bases and 9 bases respectively, with 11 bases between them. CDR3 length: 12 residues.

The TCR sequence derives from a woman aged 30 to 39 who had recovered from COVID-19. The rearrangement joins TRBV7-8 to TRBJ2-1; D gene ambiguous. Sequenced material: PBMCs or T cells enriched from blood (not recorded which). CDR3 protein: CASSPYPSEQFF. The CDR3 DNA is TGTGCCAGCAGCCCTTATCCTAGTGAGCAGTTCTTC.